A selection of T cell receptor beta chains follows, all from one sample in a study of blood T cell repertoires in COVID-19. The protocol was immunoSEQ multiplex PCR, while the TCRdb copy is restricted to in-frame clones and leaves out a portion. The table includes roughly 73,000 clones, 60% to 85% detected once. Input material: peripheral blood. All receptors come from a man between 70 and 80 years old with acute or convalescent COVID-19. CDR3s include the opening cysteine and the closing phenylalanine or tryptophan. The order of the fields is clone size, J gene, V gene, D gene, CDR3 DNA, CDR3 protein. A D gene is named only where the DNA matches it firmly. Clone sizes are given selectively: once, few, many, or a class where the clone is expanded.

size: -
J: TRBJ2-7
V: TRBV6-4
D: -
DNA: TGTGCCAGCAGCGGACAGTCGGATCTGTACGAGCAGTACTTC
CDR3: CASSGQSDLYEQYF

size: -
J: TRBJ1-5
V: TRBV19
D: TRBD1
DNA: TGTGCCAGTAGTATCTACAGGGGGCAAGGCAATCAGCCCCAGCATTTT
CDR3: CASSIYRGQGNQPQHF

size: -
J: TRBJ2-7
V: TRBV2
D: TRBD2
DNA: TGTGCCAGCAGTGAAGGGGGAGGGGTTGACGAGCAGTACTTC
CDR3: CASSEGGGVDEQYF

size: -
J: TRBJ2-4
V: TRBV7-2
D: TRBD1
DNA: TGTGCCAGCAGCTTAGGGGGACAGGGTCGCTCTAGGTACATTCAGTACTTC
CDR3: CASSLGGQGRSRYIQYF

size: -
J: TRBJ2-5
V: TRBV7-3
D: -
DNA: TGTGCCAGCAGCCCCTCCTTAGCCCAGGGAGAGACCCAGTACTTC
CDR3: CASSPSLAQGETQYF

size: -
J: TRBJ1-1
V: TRBV7-9
D: -
DNA: TGTGCCAGCAGCTTACGAGGCGGGTCAGGCACTGAAGCTTTCTTT
CDR3: CASSLRGGSGTEAFF

size: -
J: TRBJ2-5
V: TRBV7-8
D: -
DNA: TGTGCCAGCAGCTTGGTTCAGGGTGGTTTACAGACCCAGTACTTC
CDR3: CASSLVQGGLQTQYF

size: few
J: TRBJ2-1
V: TRBV19
D: -
DNA: TGTGCCAGTATAAGCGGAGCGGGTTACAATGAGCAGTTCTTC
CDR3: CASISGAGYNEQFF

size: -
J: TRBJ2-7
V: TRBV19
D: -
DNA: TGTGCCAGTAGTACCTCAGGAGGGGGGGGCGGCGAGCAGTACTTC
CDR3: CASSTSGGGGGEQYF

size: few
J: TRBJ2-3
V: TRBV5-1
D: TRBD2
DNA: TGCGCCAGCACCGGACTAGCGGGGGGCACAGATACGCAGTATTTT
CDR3: CASTGLAGGTDTQYF

size: few
J: TRBJ2-1
V: TRBV12-3/TRBV12-4
D: -
DNA: TGTGCCAGCAGTTTACTTGCAGGGGTTCAGTTCTTC
CDR3: CASSLLAGVQFF

size: -
J: TRBJ1-2
V: TRBV2
D: TRBD1
DNA: TGTGCCAGCAGCGTCGGACAGGGGGCGATGGCCGGCCATGGCTACACCTTC
CDR3: CASSVGQGAMAGHGYTF

size: few
J: TRBJ1-2
V: TRBV19
D: -
DNA: TGTGCCAGTAGTATCGGAGGGGGGGCGGATGGCTACACCTTC
CDR3: CASSIGGGADGYTF

size: few
J: TRBJ2-2
V: TRBV28
D: TRBD2
DNA: TGTGCCAGCAGCCTATTTACTAGCGGCGACACCGGGGAGCTGTTTTTT
CDR3: CASSLFTSGDTGELFF

size: -
J: TRBJ1-1
V: TRBV18
D: -
DNA: TGTGCCAGCTCACCATCAGTTCAGAACACTGAAGCTTTCTTT
CDR3: CASSPSVQNTEAFF

size: -
J: TRBJ2-5
V: TRBV6-6
D: TRBD1
DNA: TGTGCCAGCAGTACCCACCTCGGGACAGGGGGGGAGACCCAGTACTTC
CDR3: CASSTHLGTGGETQYF

size: -
J: TRBJ1-5
V: TRBV18
D: TRBD1
DNA: TGTGCCAGCGCAAATCAGGGGGGCATCAATCAGCCCCAGCATTTT
CDR3: CASANQGGINQPQHF

size: -
J: TRBJ1-4
V: TRBV19
D: TRBD1
DNA: TGTGCCAGTAGAACGACAGGGAGGCAGGCTAATGAAAAACTGTTTTTT
CDR3: CASRTTGRQANEKLFF

size: few
J: TRBJ2-3
V: TRBV25-1
D: -
DNA: TGTGCCATCTCCGACACTTTCACAGATACGCAGTATTTT
CDR3: CAISDTFTDTQYF

size: -
J: TRBJ1-2
V: TRBV19
D: -
DNA: TGTGCCAGTACCTCCCAAAGGGGAGGGCCCGGCTATGGCTACACCTTC
CDR3: CASTSQRGGPGYGYTF

size: -
J: TRBJ1-1
V: TRBV19
D: -
DNA: TGTGCCAGTAGGGACAGGAACACTGAAGCTTTCTTT
CDR3: CASRDRNTEAFF

size: -
J: TRBJ2-3
V: TRBV5-1
D: -
DNA: TGCGCCAGCAACGCCGGGACTAGCACAGATACGCAGTATTTT
CDR3: CASNAGTSTDTQYF

size: -
J: TRBJ1-2
V: TRBV27
D: TRBD1
DNA: TGTGCCAGCAGTTTTCTATCGGGACAGGGCCTATATGGCTACACCTTC
CDR3: CASSFLSGQGLYGYTF

size: few
J: TRBJ1-4
V: TRBV3-1/TRBV3-2
D: -
DNA: TGTGCCAGCAGCCAAGATGACATCTGGGAAAAACTGTTTTTT
CDR3: CASSQDDIWEKLFF

size: -
J: TRBJ2-1
V: TRBV3-1/TRBV3-2
D: TRBD1
DNA: TGTGCCAGCACCTACAGGGGTGCCTACAATGAGCAGTTCTTC
CDR3: CASTYRGAYNEQFF

size: -
J: TRBJ1-2
V: TRBV11-1
D: TRBD1
DNA: TGTGCCAGCAGCTCGGGACAGAACTATGGCTACACCTTC
CDR3: CASSSGQNYGYTF

size: -
J: TRBJ2-2
V: TRBV18
D: -
DNA: TGTGCCAGCTCGCCCATGGCGCCAGGGGCCGAGAACACCGGGGAGCTGTTTTTT
CDR3: CASSPMAPGAENTGELFF

size: -
J: TRBJ1-1
V: TRBV6-2/TRBV6-3
D: TRBD1
DNA: TGTGCCAGCAGTGGCCACAGGGGGACTGAAGCTTTCTTT
CDR3: CASSGHRGTEAFF

size: -
J: TRBJ2-5
V: TRBV28
D: -
DNA: TGTGCCAGCAGGCGCAGGGCCGTAGAGACCCAGTACTTC
CDR3: CASRRRAVETQYF

size: -
J: TRBJ2-7
V: TRBV7-8
D: TRBD1
DNA: TGTGCCAGCAGCCCCGGGACAGGACGCTACGAGCAGTACTTC
CDR3: CASSPGTGRYEQYF

size: -
J: TRBJ1-1
V: TRBV6-2/TRBV6-3
D: -
DNA: TGTGCCAGCAGTTACCCGGGCGGGACTGAAGCTTTCTTT
CDR3: CASSYPGGTEAFF

size: -
J: TRBJ2-1
V: TRBV28
D: -
DNA: TGTGCGGCGATCGACAGCTCCTACAATGAGCAGTTCTTC
CDR3: CAAIDSSYNEQFF

size: -
J: TRBJ2-5
V: TRBV15
D: -
DNA: TGTGCCACCAGCAGGGCCAGACAAGAGACCCAGTACTTC
CDR3: CATSRARQETQYF

size: -
J: TRBJ2-7
V: TRBV25-1
D: -
DNA: TGTGCCAGCAGCGAACCTTACAACGAGCAGTACTTC
CDR3: CASSEPYNEQYF

size: -
J: TRBJ1-3
V: TRBV5-1
D: -
DNA: TGCGCCAGCAGCGCACAGGATTATGGAAACACCATATATTTT
CDR3: CASSAQDYGNTIYF

size: -
J: TRBJ1-5
V: TRBV10-2
D: -
DNA: TGCGCCAGCAGTGACACAGGAAACCAGCCCCAGCATTTT
CDR3: CASSDTGNQPQHF

size: -
J: TRBJ2-1
V: TRBV10-2
D: TRBD2
DNA: TGCGCCAGCAGTGAGATCTTCGGGGGGGCGGCAGCCTACAATGAGCAGTTCTTC
CDR3: CASSEIFGGAAAYNEQFF

size: -
J: TRBJ2-3
V: TRBV3-1/TRBV3-2
D: -
DNA: TGTGCCAGCAGCCTCTCAAGGAAGCGGCCCACAGATACGCAGTATTTT
CDR3: CASSLSRKRPTDTQYF

size: -
J: TRBJ2-3
V: TRBV9
D: -
DNA: TGTGCCAGCAACCTCCGTCCCGGGGATACGCAGTATTTT
CDR3: CASNLRPGDTQYF

size: -
J: TRBJ2-7
V: TRBV7-9
D: TRBD1
DNA: TGTGCCTTACAAAGCCAGGGGGACGAGCAGTACTTC
CDR3: CALQSQGDEQYF

size: -
J: TRBJ2-2
V: TRBV24-1
D: TRBD1
DNA: TGTGCCACCAGTGACTACGGGACAGGCACCGGGGAGCTGTTTTTT
CDR3: CATSDYGTGTGELFF

size: few
J: TRBJ1-5
V: TRBV6-1
D: -
DNA: TGTGCCAGCAGTGAGTCGGGCGGGTATCAGCCCCAGCATTTT
CDR3: CASSESGGYQPQHF

size: -
J: TRBJ2-3
V: TRBV28
D: -
DNA: TGTGCCAGCAGTCCCTTACAGGATACGCAGTATTTT
CDR3: CASSPLQDTQYF

size: -
J: TRBJ2-7
V: TRBV3-1/TRBV3-2
D: TRBD2
DNA: TGTGCCAGCAGCCAAACCTCTATAGCGGGAGTGAGTTACGAGCAGTACTTC
CDR3: CASSQTSIAGVSYEQYF

size: -
J: TRBJ1-6
V: TRBV7-8
D: TRBD1
DNA: TGTGCCAGCAGCTTGACAGGGCTTACAAATTCACCCCTCCACTTT
CDR3: CASSLTGLTNSPLHF

size: -
J: TRBJ2-2
V: TRBV6-4
D: -
DNA: TGTGCCAGCAGTGCACGAGGAGGGGAGCTGTTTTTT
CDR3: CASSARGGELFF

size: -
J: TRBJ1-5
V: TRBV3-1/TRBV3-2
D: -
DNA: TGTGCCAGCAGCCAAGATCTTTCGGGGAATCAGCCCCAGCATTTT
CDR3: CASSQDLSGNQPQHF

size: -
J: TRBJ2-7
V: TRBV9
D: TRBD1
DNA: TGTGCCAGCAGCGTAGGGGACAGGGGTTACGAGCAGTACTTC
CDR3: CASSVGDRGYEQYF

size: few
J: TRBJ1-5
V: TRBV3-1/TRBV3-2
D: -
DNA: TGTGCCAGCAGCCAGACCGGGGGAGGGCCCCAGCATTTT
CDR3: CASSQTGGGPQHF

size: once
J: TRBJ2-5
V: TRBV25-1
D: -
DNA: TGTGCCAGCAGGATGGCAGGGGCTGTGGAGACCCAGTACTTC
CDR3: CASRMAGAVETQYF

size: -
J: TRBJ1-1
V: TRBV12-3/TRBV12-4
D: -
DNA: TGTGCCAGCAGGGAGGTGGGCACTGAAGCTTTCTTT
CDR3: CASREVGTEAFF

size: -
J: TRBJ1-1
V: TRBV11-1
D: -
DNA: TGTGCCAGCAGCTGGTCTATAACGGACACTGAAGCTTTCTTT
CDR3: CASSWSITDTEAFF